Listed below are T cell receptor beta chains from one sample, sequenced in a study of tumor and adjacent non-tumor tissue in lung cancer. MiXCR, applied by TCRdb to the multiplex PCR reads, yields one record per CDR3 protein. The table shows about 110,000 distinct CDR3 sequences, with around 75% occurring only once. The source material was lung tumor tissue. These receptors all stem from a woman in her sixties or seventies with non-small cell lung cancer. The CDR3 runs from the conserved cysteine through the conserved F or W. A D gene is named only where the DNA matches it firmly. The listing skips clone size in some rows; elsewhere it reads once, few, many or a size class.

TGTGCCAGCAGCTTGGACCTCCCCCCGAACACCGGGGAGCTGTTTTTT	CASSLDLPPNTGELFF	.	many	TRBV5-4	TRBJ2-2
TGCGCCAACTCCCGGAACAGGAGTCAGCCCCAGCATTTT	CANSRNRSQPQHF	.	.	TRBV11-2	TRBJ1-5
TGCGCCAGCAGCTCTAGCCGGACAGGGGGCTTCGAGACCCAGTACTTC	CASSSSRTGGFETQYF	TRBD1	many	TRBV10-1	TRBJ2-5
TGTGCCAGCATCCGGGCAAGCTCCTACAATGAGCACTTTTTC	CASIRASSYNEHFF	.	.	TRBV11-1	TRBJ2-1
TGTGCCAGCCAAACCTACAGGGGAATTGAAACTTTCTTT	CASQTYRGIETFF	TRBD1	.	TRBV6-1	TRBJ1-1
TGTGCCAGCAGCTCCGACGAGACAGGAGGCTTAGAGACCCAGTACTTC	CASSSDETGGLETQYF	.	once	TRBV11-3	TRBJ2-5
TGTGCCAACAGGCTTAGGAGCGCGGCCATGAACACCGGGGAGCTGTTTTTT	CANRLRSAAMNTGELFF	.	.	TRBV11-2	TRBJ2-2
TGTGCCAGCACTTGGGACCGCGGAGGATACGAGCAGTGGTTC	CASTWDRGGYEQWF	.	.	TRBV11-2	TRBJ2-7
TGCAGTGCTAGTGGCGCAGGGCGAGTTTACAATGAGAAGTTCTTC	CSASGAGRVYNEKFF	.	.	TRBV20-1	TRBJ2-1
TGTGCCAGCATCTTGGAACAGGGCACCGGGACAGCCGAGCAGTACTTC	CASILEQGTGTAEQYF	TRBD1	.	TRBV11-1	TRBJ2-7
TGTGCCAGCAGCTTAGAATGGGGACCCTACGAGCAGTATTTC	CASSLEWGPYEQYF	.	.	TRBV11-3	TRBJ2-7
TGTGCCAGCAGCTTGCGCTTCGGGCAGGGGGCAGATACGCAGTATTTT	CASSLRFGQGADTQYF	TRBD1	.	TRBV5-6	TRBJ2-3